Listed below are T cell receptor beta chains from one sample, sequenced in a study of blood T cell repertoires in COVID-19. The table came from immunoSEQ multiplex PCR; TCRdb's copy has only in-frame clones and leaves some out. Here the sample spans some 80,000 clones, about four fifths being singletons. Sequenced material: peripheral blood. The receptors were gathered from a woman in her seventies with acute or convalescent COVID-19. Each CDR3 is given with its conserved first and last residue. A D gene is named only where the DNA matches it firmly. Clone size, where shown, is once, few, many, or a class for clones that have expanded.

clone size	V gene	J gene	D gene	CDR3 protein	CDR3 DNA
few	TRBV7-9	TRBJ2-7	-	CASSFSAYEQYF	TGTGCCAGCAGCTTTTCCGCCTACGAGCAGTACTTC
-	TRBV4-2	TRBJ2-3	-	CASSQLTDTQYF	TGTGCCAGCAGCCAACTAACAGATACGCAGTATTTT
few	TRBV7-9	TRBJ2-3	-	CASSPRQGGNTDTQYF	TGTGCCAGCAGCCCGCGCCAGGGCGGGAACACAGATACGCAGTATTTT
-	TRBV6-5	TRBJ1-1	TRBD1	CASRRDREGTEAFF	TGTGCCAGCAGAAGGGACAGGGAAGGAACTGAAGCTTTCTTT
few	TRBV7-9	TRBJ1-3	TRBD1	CASSLGGTVLGNTIYF	TGTGCCAGCAGCTTGGGTGGGACAGTCCTTGGAAACACCATATATTTT
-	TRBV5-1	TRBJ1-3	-	CASSTNSGNTIYF	TGCGCCAGCTCAACAAACTCTGGAAACACCATATATTTT
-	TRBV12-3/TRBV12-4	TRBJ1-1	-	CASSRGGTEAFF	TGTGCCAGCAGTAGGGGGGGAACTGAAGCTTTCTTT
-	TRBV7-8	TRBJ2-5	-	CASSSGVETQYF	TGTGCCAGCAGTTCAGGGGTAGAGACCCAGTACTTC
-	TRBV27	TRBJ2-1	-	CASRTLGLTQHNEQFF	TGTGCCAGCAGGACGCTCGGACTCACTCAACATAATGAGCAGTTCTTC
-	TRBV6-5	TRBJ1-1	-	CASKITGTNTEAFF	TGTGCCAGCAAAATCACAGGTACTAACACTGAAGCTTTCTTT
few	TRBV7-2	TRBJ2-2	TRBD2	CASSFRGGGNTGELFF	TGTGCCAGCAGCTTCCGAGGCGGGGGGAACACCGGGGAGCTGTTTTTT
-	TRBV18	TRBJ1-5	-	CASSPSAAIHNQPQHF	TGTGCCAGCTCACCATCTGCGGCCATCCACAATCAGCCCCAGCATTTT
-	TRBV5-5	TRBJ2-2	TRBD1	CASSLEYRGQNTGELFF	TGTGCCAGCAGCTTGGAGTACAGGGGCCAGAACACCGGGGAGCTGTTTTTT
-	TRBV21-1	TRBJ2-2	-	CARLVSPGELFF	TGTGCCCGACTGGTTAGTCCCGGGGAGCTGTTTTTT
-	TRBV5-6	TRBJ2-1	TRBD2	CASSSSGRDYNEQFF	TGTGCCAGCAGCTCTAGCGGGAGAGACTACAATGAGCAGTTCTTC
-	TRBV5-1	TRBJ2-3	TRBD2	CASSFLGSGRAIPDTQYF	TGCGCCAGCAGCTTCTTAGGTAGCGGGAGGGCGATCCCAGATACGCAGTATTTT
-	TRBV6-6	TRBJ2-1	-	CASRDGVNEQFF	TGTGCCAGCAGGGACGGGGTAAATGAGCAGTTCTTC
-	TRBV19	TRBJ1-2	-	CASTEGRLYGYTF	TGTGCCAGTACAGAGGGTAGGCTCTATGGCTACACCTTC
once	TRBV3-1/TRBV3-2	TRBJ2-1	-	CASSQDISYNEQFF	TGTGCCAGCAGCCAAGACATTTCCTACAATGAGCAGTTCTTC
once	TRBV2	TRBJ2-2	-	CASSGGINTGELFF	TGTGCCAGCAGTGGAGGCATAAACACCGGGGAGCTGTTTTTT
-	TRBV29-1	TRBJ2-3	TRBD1	CSVLPSGQGADTQYF	TGCAGCGTCCTGCCTTCGGGACAGGGGGCCGATACGCAGTATTTT
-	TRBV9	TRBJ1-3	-	CASSDTGLITGNTIYF	TGTGCCAGCAGCGACACAGGGCTAATCACTGGAAACACCATATATTTT
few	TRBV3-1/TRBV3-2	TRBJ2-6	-	CASSQGSWMGVSSGANVLTF	TGTGCCAGCAGCCAAGGATCCTGGATGGGAGTATCCTCTGGGGCCAACGTCCTGACTTTC
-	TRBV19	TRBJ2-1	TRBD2	CASTSGSRSNEQFF	TGTGCCAGTACTAGCGGGAGTAGAAGCAATGAGCAGTTCTTC
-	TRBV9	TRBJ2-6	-	CASSVGQFFGANVLTF	TGTGCCAGCAGCGTAGGACAGTTTTTTGGGGCCAACGTCCTGACTTTC
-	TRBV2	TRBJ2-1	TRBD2	CASRVSGSSYNEQFF	TGTGCCAGCAGGGTTAGCGGGAGCTCCTACAATGAGCAGTTCTTC
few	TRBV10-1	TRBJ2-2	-	CASSETGVGNTGELFF	TGCGCCAGCAGTGAGACCGGGGTAGGGAACACCGGGGAGCTGTTTTTT
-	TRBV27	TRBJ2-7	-	CASSPAGELAYEQYF	TGTGCCAGCAGTCCCGCAGGGGAACTTGCCTACGAGCAGTACTTC
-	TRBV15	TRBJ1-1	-	CATSRDPGATEAFF	TGTGCCACCAGCAGAGATCCAGGGGCCACTGAAGCTTTCTTT
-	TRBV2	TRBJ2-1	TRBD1	CASSGTGARNEQFF	TGTGCCAGCAGCGGGACAGGGGCCCGCAATGAGCAGTTCTTC
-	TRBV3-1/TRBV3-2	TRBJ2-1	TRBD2	CASSRPTSEVNEQFF	TGTGCCAGCAGCCGGCCGACTAGCGAGGTCAATGAGCAGTTCTTC
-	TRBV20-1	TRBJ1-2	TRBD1	CSARDRQGYTF	TGCAGTGCTAGGGACAGGCAAGGCTACACCTTC
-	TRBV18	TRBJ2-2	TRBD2	CASSPFSGLNTGELFF	TGTGCCAGCTCACCGTTTAGCGGGTTGAACACCGGGGAGCTGTTTTTT
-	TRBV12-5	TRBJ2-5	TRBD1	CASGRTGVETQYF	TGTGCTAGTGGCCGCACAGGGGTCGAGACCCAGTACTTC
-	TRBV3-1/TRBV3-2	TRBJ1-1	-	CASSPPLSDSEAFF	TGTGCCAGCAGCCCTCCCCTCTCCGACAGTGAAGCTTTCTTT
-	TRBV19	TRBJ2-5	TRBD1	CASKGTGKETQYF	TGTGCCAGTAAAGGGACAGGGAAAGAGACCCAGTACTTC
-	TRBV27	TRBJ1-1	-	CASREPGLITEAFF	TGTGCCAGCAGAGAACCGGGACTCATAACTGAAGCTTTCTTT
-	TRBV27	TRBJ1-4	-	CASSPRPYNEKLFF	TGTGCCAGCAGTCCCCGCCCCTATAATGAAAAACTGTTTTTT
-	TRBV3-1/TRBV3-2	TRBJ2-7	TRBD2	CASSQQTPHSGSGYEQYF	TGTGCCAGCAGCCAACAAACTCCCCATAGCGGGAGCGGCTACGAGCAGTACTTC
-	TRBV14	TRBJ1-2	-	CASSQDIHPGYGYTF	TGTGCCAGCAGCCAAGATATCCACCCGGGGTATGGCTACACCTTC
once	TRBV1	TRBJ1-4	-	CTSSQIRDRGPTNEKLFF	TGCACCAGCAGCCAAATTCGGGACAGGGGCCCAACTAATGAAAAACTGTTTTTT
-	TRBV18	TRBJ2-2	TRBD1	CASSPQSDRAGTGELFF	TGTGCCAGCTCACCGCAATCGGACAGGGCGGGCACCGGGGAGCTGTTTTTT
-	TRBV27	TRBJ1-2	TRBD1	CASRGQEGGYTF	TGTGCCAGCAGAGGACAGGAGGGCGGCTACACCTTC
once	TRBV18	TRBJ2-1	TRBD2	CASSPGTSGRGDNEQFF	TGTGCCAGCTCACCAGGGACTAGCGGGAGGGGAGACAATGAGCAGTTCTTC
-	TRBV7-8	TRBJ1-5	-	CASSPARRFSQPQHF	TGTGCCAGCAGCCCCGCCCGCCGGTTTTCCCAGCCCCAGCATTTT
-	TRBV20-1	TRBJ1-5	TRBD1	CSASIAGTGGSQPQHF	TGCAGTGCTAGTATCGCCGGGACAGGGGGTTCCCAGCCCCAGCATTTT
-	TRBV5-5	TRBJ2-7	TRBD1	CASSYPGTGSYEQYF	TGTGCCAGCAGCTACCCCGGGACAGGGTCCTACGAGCAGTACTTC
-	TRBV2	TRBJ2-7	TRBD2	CASSASTSGSYEQYF	TGTGCCAGCAGTGCCTCGACTAGCGGGTCCTACGAGCAGTACTTC
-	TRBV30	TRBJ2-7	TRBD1	CAWSANRGLSEEQYF	TGTGCCTGGAGTGCGAACAGGGGGCTCAGTGAGGAGCAGTACTTC
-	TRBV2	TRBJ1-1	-	CASKTEANTEAFF	TGTGCCAGCAAAACGGAGGCGAACACTGAAGCTTTCTTT
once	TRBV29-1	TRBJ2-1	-	CSVALSGNEQFF	TGCAGCGTTGCCCTTTCGGGCAATGAGCAGTTCTTC
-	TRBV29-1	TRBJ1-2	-	CSVGDTGGNPRGVSYGYTF	TGCAGCGTTGGGGATACGGGGGGAAATCCTAGAGGAGTTAGCTATGGCTACACCTTC
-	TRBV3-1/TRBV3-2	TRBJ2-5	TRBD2	CASSQPSGRRTQYF	TGTGCCAGCAGCCAACCTAGCGGGAGGCGTACCCAGTACTTC
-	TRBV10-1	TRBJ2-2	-	CASAEGSRTGELFF	TGCGCCAGCGCCGAGGGATCTCGCACCGGGGAGCTGTTTTTT